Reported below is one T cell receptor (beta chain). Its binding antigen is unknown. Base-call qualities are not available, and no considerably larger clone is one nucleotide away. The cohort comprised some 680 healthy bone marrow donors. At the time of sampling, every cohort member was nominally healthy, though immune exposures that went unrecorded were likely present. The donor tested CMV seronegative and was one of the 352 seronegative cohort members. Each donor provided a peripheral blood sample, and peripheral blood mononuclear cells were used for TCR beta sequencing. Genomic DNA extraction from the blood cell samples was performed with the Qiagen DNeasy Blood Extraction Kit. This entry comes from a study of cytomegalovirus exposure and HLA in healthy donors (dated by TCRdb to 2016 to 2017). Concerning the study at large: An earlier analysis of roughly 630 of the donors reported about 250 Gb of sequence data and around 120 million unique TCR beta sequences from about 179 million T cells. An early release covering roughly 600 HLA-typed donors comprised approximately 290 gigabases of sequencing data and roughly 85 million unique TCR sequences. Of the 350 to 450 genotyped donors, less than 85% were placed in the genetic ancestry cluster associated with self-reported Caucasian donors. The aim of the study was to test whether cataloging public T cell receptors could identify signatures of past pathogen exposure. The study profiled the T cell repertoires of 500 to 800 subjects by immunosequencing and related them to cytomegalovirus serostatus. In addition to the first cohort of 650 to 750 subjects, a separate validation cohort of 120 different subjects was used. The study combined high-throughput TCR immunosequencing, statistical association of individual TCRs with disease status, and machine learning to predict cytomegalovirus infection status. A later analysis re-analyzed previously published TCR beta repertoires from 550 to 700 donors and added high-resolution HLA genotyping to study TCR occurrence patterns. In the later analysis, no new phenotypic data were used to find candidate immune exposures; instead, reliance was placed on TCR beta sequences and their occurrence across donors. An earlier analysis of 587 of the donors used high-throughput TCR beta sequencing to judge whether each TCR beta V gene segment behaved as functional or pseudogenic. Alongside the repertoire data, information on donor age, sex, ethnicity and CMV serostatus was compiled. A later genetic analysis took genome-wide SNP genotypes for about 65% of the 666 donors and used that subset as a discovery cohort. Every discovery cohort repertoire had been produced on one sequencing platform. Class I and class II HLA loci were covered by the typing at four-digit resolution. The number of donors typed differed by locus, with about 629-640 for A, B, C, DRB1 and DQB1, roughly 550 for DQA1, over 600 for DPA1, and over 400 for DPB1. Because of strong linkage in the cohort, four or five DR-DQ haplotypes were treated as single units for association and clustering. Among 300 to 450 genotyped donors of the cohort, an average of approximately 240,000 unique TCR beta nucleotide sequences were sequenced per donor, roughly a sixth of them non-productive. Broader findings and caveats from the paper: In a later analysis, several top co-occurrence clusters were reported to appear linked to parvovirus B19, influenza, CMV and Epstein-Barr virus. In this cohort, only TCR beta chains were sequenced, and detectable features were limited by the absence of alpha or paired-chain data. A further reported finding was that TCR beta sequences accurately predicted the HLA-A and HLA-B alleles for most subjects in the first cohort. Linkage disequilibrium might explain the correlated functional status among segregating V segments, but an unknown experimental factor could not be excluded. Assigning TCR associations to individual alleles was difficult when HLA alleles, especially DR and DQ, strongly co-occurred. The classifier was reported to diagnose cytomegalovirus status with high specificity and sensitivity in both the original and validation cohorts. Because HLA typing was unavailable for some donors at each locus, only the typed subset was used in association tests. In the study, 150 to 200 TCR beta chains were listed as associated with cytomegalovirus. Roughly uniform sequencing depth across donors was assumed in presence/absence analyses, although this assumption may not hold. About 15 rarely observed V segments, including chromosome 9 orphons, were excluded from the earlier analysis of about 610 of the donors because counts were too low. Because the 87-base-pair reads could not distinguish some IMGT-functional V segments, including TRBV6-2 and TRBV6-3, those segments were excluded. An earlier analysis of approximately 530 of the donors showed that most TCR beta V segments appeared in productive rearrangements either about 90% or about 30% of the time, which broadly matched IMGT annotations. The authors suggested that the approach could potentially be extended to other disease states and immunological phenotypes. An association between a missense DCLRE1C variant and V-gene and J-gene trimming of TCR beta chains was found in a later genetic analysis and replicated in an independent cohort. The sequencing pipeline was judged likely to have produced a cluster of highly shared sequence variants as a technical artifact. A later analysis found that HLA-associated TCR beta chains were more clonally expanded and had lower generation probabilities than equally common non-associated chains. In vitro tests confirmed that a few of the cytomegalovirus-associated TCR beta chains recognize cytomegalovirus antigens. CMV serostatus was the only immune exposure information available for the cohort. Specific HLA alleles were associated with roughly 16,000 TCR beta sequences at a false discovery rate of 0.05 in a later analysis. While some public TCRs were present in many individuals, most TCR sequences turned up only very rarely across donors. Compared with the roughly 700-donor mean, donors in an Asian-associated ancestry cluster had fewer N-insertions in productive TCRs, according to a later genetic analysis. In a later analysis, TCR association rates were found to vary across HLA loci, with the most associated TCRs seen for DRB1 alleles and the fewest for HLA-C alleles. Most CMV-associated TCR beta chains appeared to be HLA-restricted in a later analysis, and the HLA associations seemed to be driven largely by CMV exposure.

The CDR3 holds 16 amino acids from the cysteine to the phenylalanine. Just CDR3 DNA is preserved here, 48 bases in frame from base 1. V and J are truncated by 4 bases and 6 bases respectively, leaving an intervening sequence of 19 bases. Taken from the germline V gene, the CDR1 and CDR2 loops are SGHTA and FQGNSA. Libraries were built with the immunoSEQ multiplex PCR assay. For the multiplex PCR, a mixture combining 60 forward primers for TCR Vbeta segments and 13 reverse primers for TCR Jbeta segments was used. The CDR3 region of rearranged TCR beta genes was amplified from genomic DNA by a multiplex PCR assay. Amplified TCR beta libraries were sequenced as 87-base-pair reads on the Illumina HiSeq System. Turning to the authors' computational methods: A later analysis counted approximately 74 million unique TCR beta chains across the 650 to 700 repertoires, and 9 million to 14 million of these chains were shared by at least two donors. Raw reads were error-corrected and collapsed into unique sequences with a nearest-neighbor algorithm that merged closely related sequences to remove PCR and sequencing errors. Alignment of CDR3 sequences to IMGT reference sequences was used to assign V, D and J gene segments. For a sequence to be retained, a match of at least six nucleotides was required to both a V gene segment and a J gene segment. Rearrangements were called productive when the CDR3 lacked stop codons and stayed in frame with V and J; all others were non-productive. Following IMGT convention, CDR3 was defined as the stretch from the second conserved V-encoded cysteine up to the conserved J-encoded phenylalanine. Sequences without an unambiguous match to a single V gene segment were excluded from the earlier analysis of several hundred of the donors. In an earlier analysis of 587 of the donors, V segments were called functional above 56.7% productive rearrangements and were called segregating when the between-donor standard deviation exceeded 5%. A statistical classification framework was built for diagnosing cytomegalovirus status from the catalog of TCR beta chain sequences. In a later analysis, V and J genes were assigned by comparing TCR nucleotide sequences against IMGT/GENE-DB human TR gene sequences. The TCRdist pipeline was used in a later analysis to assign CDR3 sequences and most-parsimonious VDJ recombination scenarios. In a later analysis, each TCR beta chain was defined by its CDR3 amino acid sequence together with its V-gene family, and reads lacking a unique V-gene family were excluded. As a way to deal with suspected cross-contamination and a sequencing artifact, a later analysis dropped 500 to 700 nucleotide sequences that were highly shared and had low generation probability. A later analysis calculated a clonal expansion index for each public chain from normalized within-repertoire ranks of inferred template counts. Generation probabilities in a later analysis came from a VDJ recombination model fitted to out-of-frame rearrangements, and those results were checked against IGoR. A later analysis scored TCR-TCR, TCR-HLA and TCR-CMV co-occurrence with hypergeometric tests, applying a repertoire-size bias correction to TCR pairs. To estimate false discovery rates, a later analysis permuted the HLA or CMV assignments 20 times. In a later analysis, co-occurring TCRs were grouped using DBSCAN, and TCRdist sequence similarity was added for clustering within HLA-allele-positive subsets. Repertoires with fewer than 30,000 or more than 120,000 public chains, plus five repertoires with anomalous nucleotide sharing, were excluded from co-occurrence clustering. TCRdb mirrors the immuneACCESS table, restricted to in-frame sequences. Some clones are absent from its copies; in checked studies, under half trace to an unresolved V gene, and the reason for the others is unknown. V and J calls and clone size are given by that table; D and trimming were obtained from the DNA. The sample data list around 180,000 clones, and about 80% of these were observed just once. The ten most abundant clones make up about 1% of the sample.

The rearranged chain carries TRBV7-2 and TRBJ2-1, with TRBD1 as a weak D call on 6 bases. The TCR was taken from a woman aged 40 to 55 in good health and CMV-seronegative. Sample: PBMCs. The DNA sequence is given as TGTGCCAGCAGCTCCTACAGGGTTGGGGTTGGCAATGAGCAGTTCTTC. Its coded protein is CASSSYRVGVGNEQFF.